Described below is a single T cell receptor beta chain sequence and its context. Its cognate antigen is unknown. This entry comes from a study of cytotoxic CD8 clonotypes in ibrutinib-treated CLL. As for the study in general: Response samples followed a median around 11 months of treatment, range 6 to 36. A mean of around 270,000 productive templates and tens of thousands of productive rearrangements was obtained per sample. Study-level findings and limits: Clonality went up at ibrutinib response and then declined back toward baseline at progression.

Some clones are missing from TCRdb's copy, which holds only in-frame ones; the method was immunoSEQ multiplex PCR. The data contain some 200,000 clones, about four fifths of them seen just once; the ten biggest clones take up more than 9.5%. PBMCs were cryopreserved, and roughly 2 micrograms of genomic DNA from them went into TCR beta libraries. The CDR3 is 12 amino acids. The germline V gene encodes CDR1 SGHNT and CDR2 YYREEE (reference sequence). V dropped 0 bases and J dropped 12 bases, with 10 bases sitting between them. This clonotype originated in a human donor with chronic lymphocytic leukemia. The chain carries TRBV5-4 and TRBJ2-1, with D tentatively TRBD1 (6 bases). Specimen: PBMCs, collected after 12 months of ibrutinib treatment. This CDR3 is CASSLEQGRQFF. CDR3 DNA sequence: TGTGCCAGCAGCTTGGAGCAGGGGCGGCAGTTCTTC. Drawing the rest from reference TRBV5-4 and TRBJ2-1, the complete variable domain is ETGVTQSPTHLIKTRGQQVTLRCSSQSGHNTVSWYQQALGQGPQFIFQYYREEENGRGNFPPRFSGLQFPNYSSELNVNALELDDSALYLCASSLEQGRQFFGPGTRLTVL.